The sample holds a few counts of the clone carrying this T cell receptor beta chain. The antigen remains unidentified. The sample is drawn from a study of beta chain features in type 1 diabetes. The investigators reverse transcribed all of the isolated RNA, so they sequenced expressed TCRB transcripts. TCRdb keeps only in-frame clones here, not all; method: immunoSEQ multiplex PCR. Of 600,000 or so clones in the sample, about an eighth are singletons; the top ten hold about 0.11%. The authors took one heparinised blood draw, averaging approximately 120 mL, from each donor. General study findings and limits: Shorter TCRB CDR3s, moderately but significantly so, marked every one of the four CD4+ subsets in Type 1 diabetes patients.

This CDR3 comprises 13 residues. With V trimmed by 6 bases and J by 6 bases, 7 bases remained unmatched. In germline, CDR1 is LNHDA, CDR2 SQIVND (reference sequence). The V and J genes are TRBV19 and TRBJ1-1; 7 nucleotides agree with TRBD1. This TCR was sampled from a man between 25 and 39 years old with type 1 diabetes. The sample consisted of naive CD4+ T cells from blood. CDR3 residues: CASSSQGRPEAFF. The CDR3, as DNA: TGTGCCAGTAGCTCACAGGGGAGGCCTGAAGCTTTCTTT.